This T cell receptor (beta chain) is drawn from a study of OX40 agonist ivuxolimab in advanced cancers. Study-wide results and limits: On average, CD8+ T cells had more expanded clones than CD4+. At 0.1 to 3.0 mg/kg, CD4+ and CD8+ blood T cells expanded clonally by week 6. Expanded peripheral T-cell antigen specificity went undetermined.

If patients had autoimmune disease history or systemic immunosuppression, they were excluded. The repertoire was sequenced with immunoSEQ multiplex PCR; TCRdb's copy has only in-frame clones and lacks some. The data hold about 50,000 clones, with about 91% observed a single time. To note about this clone: Its antigen is not identified.

Germline CDR1 reads SEHNR; CDR2 reads FQNEAQ (reference sequence). V was pared by 2 bases and J by 8 bases, with 15 bases between. The CDR3 runs to 15 residues. This receptor was taken from an adult with an advanced solid tumor such as melanoma, head and neck, liver or kidney cancer. Sequencing used CD4+ or CD8+ T cells sorted from blood, obtained in a trial of the OX40 agonist ivuxolimab. The chain combines TRBV7-9 with TRBJ1-4; no reliable D call. CDR3 sequence: CASSLTPGDPEKLFF. The CDR3 bases are TGTGCCAGCAGCTTAACCCCCGGGGATCCGGAAAAACTGTTTTTT.